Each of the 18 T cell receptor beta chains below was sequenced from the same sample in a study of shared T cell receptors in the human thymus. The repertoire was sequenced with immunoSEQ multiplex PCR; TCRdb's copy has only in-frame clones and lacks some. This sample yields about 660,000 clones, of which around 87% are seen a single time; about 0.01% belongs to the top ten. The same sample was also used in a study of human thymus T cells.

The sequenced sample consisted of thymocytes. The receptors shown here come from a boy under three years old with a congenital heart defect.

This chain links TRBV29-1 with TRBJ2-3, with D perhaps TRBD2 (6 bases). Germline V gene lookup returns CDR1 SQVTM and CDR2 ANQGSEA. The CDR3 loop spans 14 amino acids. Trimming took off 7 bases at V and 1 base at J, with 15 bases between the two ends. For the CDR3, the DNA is TGCAGCGCCCGCACCGGGGGACGCACAGATACGCAGTATTTT. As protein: CSARTGGRTDTQYF.

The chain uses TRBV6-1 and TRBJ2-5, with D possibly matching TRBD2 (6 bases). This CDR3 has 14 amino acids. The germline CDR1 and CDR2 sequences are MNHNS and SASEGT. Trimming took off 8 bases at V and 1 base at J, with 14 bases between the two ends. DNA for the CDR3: TGTGCCAGCCTCTGTGTGGGGGGCCAAGAGACCCAGTACTTC. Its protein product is CASLCVGGQETQYF.

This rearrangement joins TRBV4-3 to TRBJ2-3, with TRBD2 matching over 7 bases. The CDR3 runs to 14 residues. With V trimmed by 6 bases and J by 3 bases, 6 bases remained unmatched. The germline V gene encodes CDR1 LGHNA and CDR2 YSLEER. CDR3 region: CASRAGAGTDTQYF. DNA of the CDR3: TGCGCCAGCAGGGCGGGAGCCGGGACAGATACGCAGTATTTT.

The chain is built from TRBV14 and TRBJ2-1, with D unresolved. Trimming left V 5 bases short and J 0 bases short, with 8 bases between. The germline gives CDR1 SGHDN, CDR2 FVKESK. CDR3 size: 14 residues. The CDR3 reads CASSSISSYNEQFF. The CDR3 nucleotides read TGTGCCAGCAGCTCTATTAGCTCCTACAATGAGCAGTTCTTC.

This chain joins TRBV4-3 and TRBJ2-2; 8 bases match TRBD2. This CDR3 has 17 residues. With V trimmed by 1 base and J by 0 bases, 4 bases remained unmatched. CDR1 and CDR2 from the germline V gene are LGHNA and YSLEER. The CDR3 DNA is TGCGCCAGCAGCCAAGCCCGGACTAGCCCGAACACCGGGGAGCTGTTTTTT. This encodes CASSQARTSPNTGELFF.

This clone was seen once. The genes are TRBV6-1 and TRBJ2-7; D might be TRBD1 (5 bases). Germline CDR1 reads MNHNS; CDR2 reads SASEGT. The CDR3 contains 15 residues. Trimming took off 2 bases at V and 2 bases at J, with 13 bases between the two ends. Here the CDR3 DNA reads TGTGCCAGCAGTGAAAGGCAGGGCCTCACCTACGAGCAGTACTTC. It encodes CASSERQGLTYEQYF.

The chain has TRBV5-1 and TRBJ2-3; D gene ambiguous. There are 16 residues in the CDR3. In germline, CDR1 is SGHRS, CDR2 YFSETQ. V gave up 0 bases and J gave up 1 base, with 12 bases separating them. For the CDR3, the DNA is TGCGCCAGCAGCTTGGTAGTTGGTCAGGGCACAGATACGCAGTATTTT. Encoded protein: CASSLVVGQGTDTQYF.

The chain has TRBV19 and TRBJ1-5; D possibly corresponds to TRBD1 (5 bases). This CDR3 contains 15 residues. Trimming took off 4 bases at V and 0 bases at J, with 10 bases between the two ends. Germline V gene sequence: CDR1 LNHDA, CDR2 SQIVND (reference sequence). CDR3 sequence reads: CASSTQGYSNQPQHF. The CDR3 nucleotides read TGTGCCAGTAGTACCCAGGGTTATAGCAATCAGCCCCAGCATTTT.

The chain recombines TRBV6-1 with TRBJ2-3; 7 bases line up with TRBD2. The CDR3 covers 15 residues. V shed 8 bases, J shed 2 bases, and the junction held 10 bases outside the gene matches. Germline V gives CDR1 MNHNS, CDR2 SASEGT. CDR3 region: CASCWGGSLTDTQYF. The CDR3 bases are TGTGCCAGCTGTTGGGGGGGGAGCCTCACAGATACGCAGTATTTT.

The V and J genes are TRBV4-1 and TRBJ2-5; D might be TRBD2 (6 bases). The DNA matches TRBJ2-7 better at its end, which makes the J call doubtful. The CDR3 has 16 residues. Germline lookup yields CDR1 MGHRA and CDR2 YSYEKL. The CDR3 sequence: CASSPYPRRAVHEQYF. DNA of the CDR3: TGCGCCAGCAGCCCCTATCCCCGGAGGGCGGTCCACGAGCAGTACTTC.

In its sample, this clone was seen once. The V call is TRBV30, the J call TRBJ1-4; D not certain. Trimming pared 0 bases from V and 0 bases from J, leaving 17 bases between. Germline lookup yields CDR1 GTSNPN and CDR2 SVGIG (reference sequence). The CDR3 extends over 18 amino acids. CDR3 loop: CAWSVKGGGSATNEKLFF. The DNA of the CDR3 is TGTGCCTGGAGTGTAAAGGGCGGAGGCTCCGCAACTAATGAAAAACTGTTTTTT.

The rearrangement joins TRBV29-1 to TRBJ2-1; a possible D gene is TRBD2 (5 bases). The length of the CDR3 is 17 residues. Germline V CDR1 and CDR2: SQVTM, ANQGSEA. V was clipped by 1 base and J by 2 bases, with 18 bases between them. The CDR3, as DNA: TGCAGCGTTGAAGGGGAGAAGTACCTGAGGGCCTACAATGAGCAGTTCTTC. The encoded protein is CSVEGEKYLRAYNEQFF.

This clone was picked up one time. The CDR3 region has the DNA TGCGCCAGCAGTGACCCTGAGGGGGGGACGCAGTATTTT. This gives the protein CASSDPEGGTQYF. The chain recombines TRBV10-2 with TRBJ2-3; maybe TRBD2 (7 bases). The ends were cut back, 3 bases at V and 9 bases at J, with 13 bases in the middle. The germline CDR1 and CDR2 sequences are WSHSY and SAAADI. There are 13 residues in the CDR3.

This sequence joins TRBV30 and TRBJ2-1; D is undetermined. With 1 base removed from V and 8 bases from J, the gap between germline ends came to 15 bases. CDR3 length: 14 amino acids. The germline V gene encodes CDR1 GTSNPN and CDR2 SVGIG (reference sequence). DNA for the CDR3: TGTGCCTGGAGTGACTGGGCGTCAGGTCATGAGCAGTTCTTC. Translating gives CAWSDWASGHEQFF.

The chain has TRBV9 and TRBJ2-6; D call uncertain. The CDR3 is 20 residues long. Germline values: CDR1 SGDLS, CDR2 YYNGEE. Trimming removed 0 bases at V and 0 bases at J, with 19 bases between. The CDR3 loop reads CASSVAAPSEVPSGANVLTF. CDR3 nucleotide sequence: TGTGCCAGCAGCGTAGCAGCCCCAAGTGAGGTGCCCTCTGGGGCCAACGTCCTGACTTTC. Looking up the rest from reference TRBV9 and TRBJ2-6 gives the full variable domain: DSGVTQTPKHLITATGQRVTLRCSPRSGDLSVYWYQQSLDQGLQFLIQYYNGEERAKGNILERFSAQQFPDLHSELNLSSLELGDSALYFCASSVAAPSEVPSGANVLTFGAGSRLTVL.

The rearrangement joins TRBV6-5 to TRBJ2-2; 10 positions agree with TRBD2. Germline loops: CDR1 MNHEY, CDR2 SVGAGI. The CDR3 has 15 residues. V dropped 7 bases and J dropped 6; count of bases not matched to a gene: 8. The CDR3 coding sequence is TGTGCCAGCAAGGGGAGCGGGAGGGCCGCCGGGGAGCTGTTTTTT. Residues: CASKGSGRAAGELFF.

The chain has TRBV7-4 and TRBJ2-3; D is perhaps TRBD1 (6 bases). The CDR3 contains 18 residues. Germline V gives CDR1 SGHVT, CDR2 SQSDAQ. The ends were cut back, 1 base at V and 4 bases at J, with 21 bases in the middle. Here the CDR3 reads CASSLVPPYRDVADTQYF. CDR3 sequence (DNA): TGTGCCAGCAGCTTAGTTCCCCCTTACAGGGATGTCGCAGATACGCAGTATTTT.

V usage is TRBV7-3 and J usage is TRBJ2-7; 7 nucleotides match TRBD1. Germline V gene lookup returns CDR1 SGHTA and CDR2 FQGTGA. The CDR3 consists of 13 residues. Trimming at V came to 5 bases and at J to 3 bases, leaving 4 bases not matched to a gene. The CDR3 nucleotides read TGTGCCAGCAGCCAGGGGGTCAACTACGAGCAGTACTTC. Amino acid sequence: CASSQGVNYEQYF.